Below are 21 T cell receptor beta chains sequenced from a single sample in a study of cytomegalovirus exposure and HLA in healthy donors. In the PCR, 60 Vbeta and 13 Jbeta primers were used. Measured with immunoSEQ multiplex PCR; TCRdb has only the in-frame clones, and not every one. The sample spans 150,000 to 200,000 clones; the ten largest clones claim 0.65% to 0.9%. Sequencing was performed on PBMCs. All receptors derive from a woman aged 18-30 years in good health and CMV-seropositive.

The chain recombines TRBV7-2 with TRBJ1-5; 8 bases align to TRBD1. The CDR3 covers 14 residues. V shed 2 bases and J 7 bases; nucleotides not matched to a gene: 4. Germline V gives CDR1 SGHTA, CDR2 FQGNSA. The CDR3 coding sequence is TGTGCCAGCAGCTTATACAGGGGGGAACAGCCCCAGCATTTT. This sequence encodes CASSLYRGEQPQHF. Full variable domain (rest looked up from reference TRBV7-2 and TRBJ1-5): GAGVSQSPSNKVTEKGKDVELRCDPISGHTALYWYRQSLGQGLEFLIYFQGNSAPDKSGLPSDRFSAERTGGSVSTLTIQRTQQEDSAVYLCASSLYRGEQPQHFGDGTRLSIL.

V gene TRBV15 combines with J gene TRBJ1-1; tentatively, D is TRBD1 (6 bases). The CDR3 is made up of 18 amino acids. Deletions cut 0 bases from V and 7 bases from J, with 24 bases between. Germline V gene data show CDR1 as LNHNV and CDR2 as YYDKDF (reference sequence). This chain's CDR3 is CATSRDNPRQAINGEAFF. The CDR3 DNA sequence: TGTGCCACCAGCAGAGATAACCCGCGACAGGCGATAAATGGTGAAGCTTTCTTT.

This chain joins TRBV7-3 and TRBJ2-3; a weak D match, TRBD2 (6 bases). The CDR3 sequence is 13 residues long. V lost 5 bases to trimming and J lost 7 bases, with 13 bases between them. CDR1 is SGHTA, CDR2 FQGTGA, per germline. The CDR3 sequence: CASSGGLFHTQYF. CDR3 bases: TGTGCCAGCAGCGGGGGACTCTTTCATACGCAGTATTTT.

V and J are TRBV9 and TRBJ2-3, with a weak D call TRBD2 (7 bases). The CDR3 consists of 15 residues. Trimming cost V 0 bases and J 4 bases, with 12 bases left between them. The germline gives CDR1 SGDLS, CDR2 YYNGEE. In DNA form, the CDR3 reads TGTGCCAGCAGCGTAGGTTGGGGGGGCGCAGATACGCAGTATTTT. Protein sequence: CASSVGWGGADTQYF.

V is TRBV29-1 and J is TRBJ1-4; D not resolved. Deletions cut 4 bases from V and 4 bases from J, with 16 bases between. The CDR3 runs 15 residues. CDR1 is SQVTM and CDR2 is ANQGSEA in the germline V gene. The CDR3: CSVARGSGDNEKLFF. The DNA for the CDR3 is TGCAGCGTTGCTCGAGGGTCGGGCGATAATGAAAAACTGTTTTTT.

The V call is TRBV12-5, the J call TRBJ1-5; TRBD1 aligns across 8 bases. CDR1 LGHNT and CDR2 FRNRAP come from the germline V gene. The CDR3 spans 15 residues. The V gene end was trimmed by 5 bases and the J gene end by 11 bases; junction bases not matched to a gene: 14. The CDR3 DNA follows: TGTGCTAGTGGTGCCGCCGGCCAGGGGGCCTTAGCCCAGCATTTT. The encoded protein is CASGAAGQGALAQHF.

The CDR3 DNA reads as TGTGCCACCAGCAGTAGACAGGAGAGCTCCTACAATGAGCAGTTCTTC. It specifies CATSSRQESSYNEQFF. The chain is built from TRBV15 and TRBJ2-1; weak D call: TRBD1 (6 bases). Trimming took off 3 bases at V and 0 bases at J, with 12 bases between the two ends. There are 16 residues in the CDR3. The germline gives CDR1 LNHNV, CDR2 YYDKDF (reference sequence).

Concerning this clone: Since no conserved phenylalanine or tryptophan closes the CDR3, a read error is the likely cause. The limits of the CDR3 on the DNA are not certain, so only TCRdb's listed CDR3 is given. CDR3 amino acids: CASSYSVAGATNS. The chain uses TRBV6-6 and TRBJ2-3; the table's D call, TRBD2, was not checked against the DNA. The CDR3 region is 13 residues in length, termini included. Germline V lookup: CDR1 MNHNY, CDR2 SVGAGI (reference sequence).

The V and J genes are TRBV2 and TRBJ2-1, with 10 bases lining up with TRBD2. Per the germline V gene, CDR1 is SNHLY and CDR2 is FYNNEI. With 6 bases clipped from V and 9 bases from J, the junction kept 5 bases outside the gene matches. This CDR3 comprises 13 residues. DNA of the CDR3: TGTGCCAGCAGGGTAGCGGGGGGCTTTGAGCAGTTCTTC. This gives the protein CASRVAGGFEQFF.

The chain carries TRBV30 and TRBJ2-7, with 7 bases identical to TRBD1. CDR1 GTSNPN and CDR2 SVGIG come from the germline V gene (reference sequence). With V trimmed by 0 bases and J by 0 bases, 8 bases remained unmatched. The length of the CDR3 is 16 residues. The CDR3 loop reads CAWSVHYRTGSYEQYF. The CDR3 DNA reads as TGTGCCTGGAGTGTACATTACAGGACAGGCTCCTACGAGCAGTACTTC.

CDR3 region: CASSLSGNTEAFF. CDR3 DNA: TGTGCCAGCAGCTTGTCAGGGAACACTGAAGCTTTCTTT. This rearrangement joins TRBV7-9 to TRBJ1-1; D is unresolved. V was trimmed by 3 bases and J by 1 base, leaving 6 bases between them. The CDR3 has 13 amino acids. Looked up from germline, CDR1 is SEHNR and CDR2 is FQNEAQ (reference sequence).

The V call is TRBV7-2, the J call TRBJ1-4; 7 bases match TRBD1. This CDR3 comprises 14 residues. The junction had 5 bases not matched to a gene; V was cut back by 5 bases and J by 5 bases. CDR1 and CDR2 (germline): SGHTA, FQGNSA. The CDR3 region has the DNA TGTGCCAGCAGCGTCGGGACAGCGAATGAAAAACTGTTTTTT. Protein: CASSVGTANEKLFF. Full variable domain (remainder filled in from reference TRBV7-2 and TRBJ1-4): GAGVSQSPSNKVTEKGKDVELRCDPISGHTALYWYRQSLGQGLEFLIYFQGNSAPDKSGLPSDRFSAERTGGSVSTLTIQRTQQEDSAVYLCASSVGTANEKLFFGSGTQLSVL.

V is TRBV5-1 and J is TRBJ2-7; 8 bases line up with TRBD1. The CDR3 spans 15 residues. With 4 bases clipped from V and 3 bases from J, the junction kept 9 bases outside the gene matches. Germline CDR1 reads SGHRS; CDR2 reads YFSETQ. The CDR3 loop reads CASSIGTGLNYEQYF. The CDR3 DNA reads TGCGCCAGCAGCATAGGGACAGGCCTCAACTACGAGCAGTACTTC.

CDR3 sequence: CASSPVPFGGETQYF. Written as DNA, the CDR3 is TGCGCCAGCAGCCCCGTCCCATTCGGGGGAGAGACCCAGTACTTC. The chain is built from TRBV5-1 and TRBJ2-5; the D gene is possibly TRBD2 (6 bases). Per the germline V gene, CDR1 is SGHRS and CDR2 is YFSETQ. CDR3 length equals 15 residues. Trimming left V 4 bases short and J 4 bases short, with 17 bases between.

This chain links TRBV10-1 with TRBJ2-3; 10 nucleotides align to TRBD2. The ends lost 5 bases at V and 0 bases at J; junction bases unmatched: 2. The CDR3 covers 15 residues. Germline loops: CDR1 WNHNN, CDR2 SYGVQD (reference sequence). The DNA of the CDR3 is TGCGCCAGCAGTTCTAGCGGGAGTAGCACAGATACGCAGTATTTT. Residues: CASSSSGSSTDTQYF.

This rearrangement joins TRBV7-3 to TRBJ2-1; the match to TRBD2 covers 11 bases. Germline lookup yields CDR1 SGHTA and CDR2 FQGTGA. Trimming cost V 3 bases and J 6 bases; bases outside gene matches: 4. This CDR3 is built from 15 residues. The CDR3 loop is CASSFSGGALNEQFF. CDR3 bases: TGTGCCAGCAGCTTTAGCGGGGGGGCCCTCAATGAGCAGTTCTTC.

This rearrangement joins TRBV18 to TRBJ2-7, with TRBD1 matching over 8 bases. Germline values: CDR1 KGHSH, CDR2 LQKENI. The CDR3 is 14 residues long. Germline trimming cut 3 bases from V and 3 bases from J; bases unmatched to any gene: 4. CDR3 in amino acids: CASSPYRGVYEQYF. As DNA, the CDR3 is TGTGCCAGCTCACCTTACAGGGGGGTCTACGAGCAGTACTTC.

The J gene is TRBJ1-2, the V gene TRBV7-9; D not resolved. This CDR3 has 16 amino acids. CDR1 and CDR2 (germline): SEHNR, FQNEAQ (reference sequence). V was pared by 2 bases and J by 4 bases, with 17 bases between. The CDR3 DNA follows: TGTGCCAGCAGCTTAACGGGAGCTAACCCTTTCTATGGCTACACCTTC. Its protein product is CASSLTGANPFYGYTF. Based on the CDR3 plus reference TRBV7-9 and TRBJ1-2, the full variable domain is DTGVSQNPRHKITKRGQNVTFRCDPISEHNRLYWYRQTLGQGPEFLTYFQNEAQLEKSRLLSDRFSAERPKGSFSTLEIQRTEQGDSAMYLCASSLTGANPFYGYTFGSGTRLTVV.

This rearrangement joins TRBV2 to TRBJ1-2; D gene uncertain. CDR1 SNHLY and CDR2 FYNNEI come from the germline V gene. Between the trimmed V and J ends, which lost 2 bases and 8 bases, there was a span of 9 bases. This CDR3 region has 12 residues. The CDR3 loop is CASSESGLGYTF. The CDR3 bases are TGTGCCAGCAGTGAATCAGGTCTCGGCTACACCTTC.

The chain uses TRBV19 and TRBJ1-2; 9 bases are a match to TRBD1. CDR3 length equals 15 residues. V shed 6 bases, J shed 7 bases, and the junction held 12 bases outside the gene matches. Germline values: CDR1 LNHDA, CDR2 SQIVND (reference sequence). In DNA, the CDR3 is TGTGCCAGTAGGAATCTACAGGGACAGGGACGTGGCTACACCTTC. Protein product: CASRNLQGQGRGYTF.

The rearrangement links TRBV5-6 to TRBJ1-1; 8 bases line up with TRBD1. After removal of 5 bases from V and 5 bases from J, the junction contained 8 bases not matched to a gene. The CDR3 is 14 residues long. In germline, CDR1 is SGHDT, CDR2 YYEEEE. Here the CDR3 DNA reads TGTGCCAGCAGGGTCAGGACAGGGTGGACTGAAGCTTTCTTT. It encodes CASRVRTGWTEAFF.